This TCR beta chain comes out of a study of shared clonotypes between healthy human individuals (dated by TCRdb to about 2020). Background for the entire study: The cohort included three men and a couple of women between 18 and 49 years of age. Per donor, leukapheresis produced somewhere between about 0.8 and 9 billion PBMCs. To increase sequencing depth and limit assay-specific biases, different laboratories used diverse techniques to prepare libraries and sequence TCR repertoires. For each donor, three plates each were used for CD4 naive and CD4 memory, two plates were used for CD8 naive, and one plate was used for CD8 memory. To estimate repertoire size and how much clonotype sharing occurs between individuals, the study deeply sequenced the blood TCR repertoires of five or six healthy adults. General findings and caveats noted by the study authors: Rarefaction of sorted-subset datasets indicated incomplete sequencing despite the large sequencing depth. Estimated clonotype richness was generally larger for naive than for memory subsets. The genetic and exposure-history diversity represented was limited by the small number of donors. Pairwise subsampling indicated that sequencing depth was expected to affect the degree of clonotype sharing among donors. Higher generation probabilities were observed for clonotypes shared by all four sorted-subset donors than for non-shared clonotypes. Sampling was restricted to blood, and TCR repertoires in tissue are likely to differ from TCR repertoires in blood. Across a handful of donors, about 5.2% of naive CD4, 3.5% of naive CD8, about 2% of memory CD4, and about 0.4% of memory CD8 clonotypes were shared.

TCR CDR3 regions were amplified from genomic DNA by multiplex PCR using the deep immunoSEQ assay. Genomic DNA extracted from each cell subset was distributed evenly over all wells of several immunoSEQ 96-well plates, and each plate served as one replicate. For sorted subsets, each replicate PCR was loaded with 200 to 250 ng genomic DNA, equivalent to 25,000 to 35,000 T cell genomes. Purified libraries were measured with a Qubit 3.0 fluorometer, size-checked on a Bioanalyzer 2100, and measured again with the KAPA Library Quantification kit. Every immunoSEQ 96-well plate was sequenced on a dedicated single-read 150-cycle Illumina NextSeq 550 flow cell. The study's own analysis went as follows. Because only junctional sequences without quality scores were contained in the immunoSEQ output, filtering matching that applied to full-length reads could not be performed. To assign V/J genes and CDR3, sequences were annotated using PyIR, a Python wrapper for IgBLAST v1.9, with IMGT germline references. Any read was removed if the V/J assignment was weak (E-value above 1e-6), the CDR3 was missing, or the read contained stop codons, out-of-frame junctions, or ambiguous translated residues. V3J clonotypes were defined as sequences sharing the same inferred V gene, J gene, and CDR3 amino acid sequence. The percentage overlap between two repertoires was calculated by dividing the number of shared unique clonotypes by the size of the smaller repertoire. Richness of each repertoire was evaluated using RTK rarefaction, the Chao1 estimator, and Recon v2.1 estimates of unobserved clonotypes. Generation probabilities for all TCRbeta clonotypes obtained by the gDNA method from a handful of donors were computed using OLGA. Entries here come from immuneACCESS through TCRdb and include only in-frame sequences with V and J called. Some clones fail to appear in such tables; in the studies checked, an unresolved V gene covers under half of the shortfall, and the cause of the remainder is unknown. That table furnishes V, J and clone size, whereas the DNA furnished D and trimming. In this sample the table shows roughly 400,000 clones, about 96% of which occur a single time. Around 0.29% of the sample belongs to the ten largest clones.

Donors were healthy HIV-negative adults with no recently reported acute infections or vaccinations. Every donor was a Caucasian adult residing in Nashville, Tennessee, USA. The CD8 memory samples were a combination of magnetically selected CD45RO+ cells and CCR7-negative CD45RA+ effector memory (TemRA) cells. Blood was collected by leukapheresis, and PBMCs were isolated by Ficoll-Histopaque density gradient centrifugation and then cryopreserved in liquid nitrogen vapor phase. Analytical flow cytometry was used to check the purity and quantity of each magnetically sorted T cell population. Each sorted fraction had its genomic DNA isolated and then quantified by UV absorbance on a Nanodrop 2000c. Measured from the cysteine to the phenylalanine, the CDR3 is 11 residues long. Only the CDR3 DNA is retained, 33 bases long and in frame from the first base. For CDR1 and CDR2, the germline V gene lists MGHDK and SYGVNS. The junction carries 9 bases between V and J, which are trimmed by 9 bases and 4 bases respectively.

Note on this clone: Its binding antigen is unknown. Per-base quality was not reported, and no clone a single base away is much larger than it.

This sequence originates from a man under 40 in good health. Sequenced sample: memory CD8+ T cells sorted from blood. The cell subset or site label here, explained by the study, means: CD45RO+ cells pooled with CCR7-negative TemRA cells. The chain is encoded by TRBV25-1 joined to TRBJ1-2; TRBD1 could be the D gene, as 6 bases match. The CDR3 sequence is CARGGRYGYTF. The sequenced DNA: TGTGCCAGGGGGGGCCGCTATGGCTACACCTTC.